This T cell receptor (beta chain) emerged from a study of blood T cells in healthy people across ages. From germline, CDR1 is SEHNR and CDR2 FQNEAQ (reference sequence). This CDR3 is 15 amino acids long. V was trimmed by 4 bases and J by 7 bases, leaving 19 bases between them. Alongside a J-beta primer mix, a sample-barcoded 5' primer served in a second PCR lasting roughly 7 to 11 cycles. Each cDNA molecule, via a template-switch adaptor with 12 random nucleotides, was tagged. MiXCR, run by TCRdb on the 5' RACE reads, gives a single entry per CDR3 protein. The sample shows about 900,000 distinct CDR3 sequences, roughly 60% of them seen only once.

The sample consisted of blood. The V and J genes are TRBV7-9 and TRBJ2-5, with a possible D match to TRBD1 (7 bases). The source of this sequence is a man aged 25 to 40 in good health. The CDR3, as DNA: TGTGCCAGCAGCTCCGAGGGCCAGGGGGGTTGGACCCAGTACTTC. It yields the protein CASSSEGQGGWTQYF. Drawing the rest from reference TRBV7-9 and TRBJ2-5, the complete variable domain is DTGVSQNPRHKITKRGQNVTFRCDPISEHNRLYWYRQTLGQGPEFLTYFQNEAQLEKSRLLSDRFSAERPKGSFSTLEIQRTEQGDSAMYLCASSSEGQGGWTQYFGPGTRLLVL.